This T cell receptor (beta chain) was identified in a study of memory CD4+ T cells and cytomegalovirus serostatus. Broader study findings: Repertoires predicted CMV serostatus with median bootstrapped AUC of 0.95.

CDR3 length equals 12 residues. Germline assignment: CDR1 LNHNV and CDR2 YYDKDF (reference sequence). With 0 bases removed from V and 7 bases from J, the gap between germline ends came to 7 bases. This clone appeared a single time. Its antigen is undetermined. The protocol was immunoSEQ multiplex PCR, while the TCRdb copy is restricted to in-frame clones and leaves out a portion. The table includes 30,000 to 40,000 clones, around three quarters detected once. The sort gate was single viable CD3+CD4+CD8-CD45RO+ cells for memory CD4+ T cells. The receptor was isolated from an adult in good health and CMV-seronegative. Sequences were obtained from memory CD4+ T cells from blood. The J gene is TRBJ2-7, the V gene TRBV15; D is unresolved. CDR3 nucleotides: TGTGCCACCAGCAGAGATTTTGGGGAGCAGTACTTC. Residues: CATSRDFGEQYF. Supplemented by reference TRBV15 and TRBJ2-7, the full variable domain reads DAMVIQNPRYQVTQFGKPVTLSCSQTLNHNVMYWYQQKSSQAPKLLFHYYDKDFNNEADTPDNFQSRRPNTSFCFLDIRSPGLGDTAMYLCATSRDFGEQYFGPGTRLTVT.